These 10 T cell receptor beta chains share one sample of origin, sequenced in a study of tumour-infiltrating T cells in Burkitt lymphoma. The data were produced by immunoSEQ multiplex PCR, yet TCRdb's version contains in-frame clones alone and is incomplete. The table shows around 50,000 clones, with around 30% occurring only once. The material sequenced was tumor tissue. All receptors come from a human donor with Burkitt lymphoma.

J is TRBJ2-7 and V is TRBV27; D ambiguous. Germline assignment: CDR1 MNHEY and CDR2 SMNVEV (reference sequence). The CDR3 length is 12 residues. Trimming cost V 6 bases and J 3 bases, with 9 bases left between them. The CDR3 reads CASSPWGYEQYF. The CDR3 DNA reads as TGTGCCAGCAGCCCCTGGGGCTACGAGCAGTACTTC.

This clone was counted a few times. CDR3: CASSLRTAKNSPLHF. The CDR3 DNA reads as TGTGCCAGCAGCTTAAGGACTGCGAAAAATTCACCCCTCCACTTT. This sequence joins TRBV11-2 and TRBJ1-6; D call uncertain. V dropped 2 bases and J dropped 7 bases, with 12 bases sitting between them. Germline assignment: CDR1 SGHAT and CDR2 FQNNGV. CDR3 size: 15 residues.

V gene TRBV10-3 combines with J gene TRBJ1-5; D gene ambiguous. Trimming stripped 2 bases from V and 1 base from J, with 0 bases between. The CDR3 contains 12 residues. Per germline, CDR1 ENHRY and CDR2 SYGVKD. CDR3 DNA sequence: TGTGCCATCAGTGAGAGCAATCAGCCCCAGCATTTT. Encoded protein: CAISESNQPQHF.

As DNA, the CDR3 is TGTGCCTGGAGTATGGGGTATAATTCACCCCTCCACTTT. It translates to CAWSMGYNSPLHF. The rearrangement joins TRBV30 to TRBJ1-6, with D hard to call. In germline, CDR1 is GTSNPN, CDR2 SVGIG (reference sequence). V was pared by 2 bases and J by 4 bases, with 6 bases between. The CDR3 runs 13 residues. Together with reference TRBV30 and TRBJ1-6, the CDR3 gives the full variable domain: SQTIHQWPATLVQPVGSPLSLECTVEGTSNPNLYWYRQAAGRGLQLLFYSVGIGQISSEVPQNLSASRPQDRQFILSSKKLLLSDSGFYLCAWSMGYNSPLHFGNGTRLTVT.

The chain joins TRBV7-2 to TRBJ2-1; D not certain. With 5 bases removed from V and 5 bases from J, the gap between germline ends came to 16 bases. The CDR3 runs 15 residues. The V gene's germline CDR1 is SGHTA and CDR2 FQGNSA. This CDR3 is CASSASTLIHNEQFF. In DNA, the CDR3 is TGTGCCAGCAGCGCATCAACCCTAATACACAATGAGCAGTTCTTC.

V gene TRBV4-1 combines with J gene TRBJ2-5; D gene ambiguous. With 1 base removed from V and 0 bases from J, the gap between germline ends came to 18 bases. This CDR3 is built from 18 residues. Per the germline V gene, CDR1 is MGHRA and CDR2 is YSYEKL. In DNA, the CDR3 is TGCGCCAGCAGCCAAGGAACGGCCAGCTCCTCGTACCAAGAGACCCAGTACTTC. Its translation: CASSQGTASSSYQETQYF.

The CDR3 bases are TGTGCCAGCTCCCCGGGGGGCTCCTACGAGCAGTACTTC. It codes for CASSPGGSYEQYF. The V and J genes are TRBV18 and TRBJ2-7; TRBD2 agrees at 7 bases. This CDR3 comprises 13 residues. Trimming took 6 bases from V and 0 from J; bases not matched to a gene: 2. Germline assignment: CDR1 KGHSH and CDR2 LQKENI.

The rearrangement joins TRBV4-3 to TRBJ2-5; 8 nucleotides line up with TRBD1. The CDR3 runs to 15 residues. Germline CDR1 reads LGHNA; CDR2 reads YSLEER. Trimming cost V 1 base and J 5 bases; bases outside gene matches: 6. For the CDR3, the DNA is TGCGCCAGCAGCCAAGCGGACAGGGAGAGGGAGACCCAGTACTTC. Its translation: CASSQADRERETQYF.

The CDR3 reads CASSLGAGQYYGYTF. The CDR3 DNA is TGTGCCAGCAGCTTGGGGGCGGGACAGTACTATGGCTACACCTTC. V usage is TRBV5-4 and J usage is TRBJ1-2, with TRBD1 matching over 7 bases. CDR3 length equals 15 residues. With V trimmed by 0 bases and J by 3 bases, 5 bases remained unmatched. CDR1 is SGHNT and CDR2 is YYREEE in the germline V gene (reference sequence). Complete variable domain (other parts from reference TRBV5-4 and TRBJ1-2): ETGVTQSPTHLIKTRGQQVTLRCSSQSGHNTVSWYQQALGQGPQFIFQYYREEENGRGNFPPRFSGLQFPNYSSELNVNALELDDSALYLCASSLGAGQYYGYTFGSGTRLTVV.

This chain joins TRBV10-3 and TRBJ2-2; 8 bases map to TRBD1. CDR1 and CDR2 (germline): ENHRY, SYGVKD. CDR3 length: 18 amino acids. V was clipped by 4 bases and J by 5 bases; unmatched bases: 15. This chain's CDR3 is CAISGPGGGNEVTGELFF. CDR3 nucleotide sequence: TGTGCCATCAGTGGCCCAGGGGGCGGAAATGAGGTAACCGGGGAGCTGTTTTTT.